This T cell receptor beta chain was sequenced during a study of regulatory dendritic cells for organ transplantation. Study-level information: Day 6 dendritic cell cultures were stimulated with LPS. Findings and caveats of the study: Regulatory dendritic cells appeared to expand memory CD8+ clones less than mature ones. Considerable individual heterogeneity was seen in alloreactive memory CD8+ T cells.

Allogeneic regulatory or mature dendritic cells were co-cultured for four to six days with CFSE-labeled sorted T cells at 1:10. Germline V gives CDR1 SGHDT, CDR2 YYEEEE. V was clipped by 1 base and J by 2 bases, with 10 bases between them. The CDR3 has 16 residues. With respect to this clone: Its specificity is unknown.

Using immunoSEQ multiplex PCR, the repertoire was profiled, and TCRdb retains in-frame clones only, with some absent. The sample has more than 10,000 clones, approximately 75% seen once; the top ten hold around 0.99%. Sequencing was done on a sample of naive CD8+ T cells from blood cultured with regulatory dendritic cells. Subset defined: CD45RA+ naive T cells. The sequence came from a human donor in good health. The chain employs TRBV5-6 and TRBJ2-6; maybe TRBD1 (5 bases). This CDR3 is CASSLTGTPGANVLTF. The DNA for the CDR3 is TGTGCCAGCAGCTTGACAGGAACCCCTGGGGCCAACGTCCTGACTTTC.